These T cell receptor beta chains were read from a single sample in a study of breast tumors, draining lymph nodes, adjacent tissues. TCRdb re-analysed the multiplex PCR reads in MiXCR, keeping a single row per CDR3 protein. The sample yields about 200,000 distinct CDR3 sequences, about 34% seen once. What was sequenced was axillary lymph node tissue. Receptor source: a female donor with breast cancer. Some clones in this sample may be carry-over from other donors' samples. CDR3s include the opening cysteine and the closing phenylalanine or tryptophan. Each record gives: D gene, clone size, J gene, V gene, CDR3 protein, CDR3 DNA. D genes are given only for firm matches. The listing skips clone size in some rows; elsewhere it reads once, few, many or a size class.

NA	NA	TRBJ2-7	TRBV14	CASSQDSYRFSYAQYF	TGCGCCAGCAGCCAGGATTCGTACCGATTTTCCTACGCGCAGTACTTC
TRBD2	few	TRBJ2-5	TRBV25-1	CASSDPGGRETQYF	TGTGCCAGCAGTGATCCGGGGGGGCGAGAGACCCAGTACTTC
TRBD2	many	TRBJ2-7	TRBV11-3	CASSFGREANYEQYF	TGTGCCAGCAGCTTTGGTCGGGAGGCCAACTACGAGCAGTACTTC
NA	NA	TRBJ2-1	TRBV29-1	CSLVRGAIYNEQFF	TGCAGCTTGGTTAGGGGGGCGATCTACAATGAGCAGTTCTTC
TRBD1	many	TRBJ2-1	TRBV4-1	CASSQAGTAYNEQFF	TGCGCCAGCAGCCAGGCTGGGACAGCCTACAATGAGCAGTTCTTC
NA	many	TRBJ1-6	TRBV6-1	CASLGTNSPLHF	TGTGCCAGCCTGGGGACGAATTCACCCCTCCACTTT
NA	many	TRBJ2-2	TRBV24-1	CATSDPLSSTNTGELFF	TGTGCCACCAGTGATCCCCTTTCGTCCACGAACACCGGGGAGCTGTTTTTT
NA	NA	TRBJ2-3	TRBV7-8	CASSFPGPGANVLTFGAGTDTQYF	NA
NA	many	TRBJ2-1	TRBV19	CASSSPNLAGGQGHEQFF	TGTGCCAGTAGTAGCCCCAACCTAGCGGGGGGACAGGGGCATGAGCAGTTCTTC
NA	NA	TRBJ1-1	TRBV7-2	CASSRRLETEAFF	TGTGCCAGCAGCCGACGGTTAGAGACTGAAGCTTTCTTT
NA	NA	TRBJ2-5	TRBV11-2	CASSFYICSARRGLAGNQETQYF	NA
NA	few	TRBJ2-1	TRBV12-3/TRBV12-4	CASSLGAGFAGEQFF	TGTGCCAGCAGTTTAGGGGCAGGGTTTGCGGGTGAGCAGTTCTTC
TRBD2	many	TRBJ2-2	TRBV7-7	CASSLRASGRLVNTGELFF	TGTGCTAGCAGCTTACGGGCTAGCGGGAGGTTGGTAAACACCGGGGAGCTGTTTTTT
TRBD2	many	TRBJ2-2	TRBV6-5	CASSKRSSGGVVFF	TGTGCCAGCAGTAAACGGAGTAGCGGGGGGGTAGTGTTTTTT
TRBD1	many	TRBJ2-1	TRBV7-2	CASSAAGTGEVVAGFINEQFF	TGTGCCAGCAGCGCTGCCGGGACAGGGGAGGTGGTAGCGGGGTTCATTAATGAGCAGTTCTTC
NA	many	TRBJ2-7	TRBV4-1	CASSQDWTVSNYEQYF	TGCGCCAGCAGCCAAGACTGGACGGTTTCCAACTACGAGCAGTACTTC
NA	NA	TRBJ2-3	TRBV10-3	CAISEMAGTTDTQYF	TGTGCCATCAGTGAGATGGCGGGAACCACAGATACGCAGTATTTT
NA	few	TRBJ2-7	TRBV7-8	CASSSGTSYEQYF	TGTGCCAGCAGCTCGGGCACCTCCTACGAGCAGTACTTC
TRBD1	NA	TRBJ1-4	TRBV28	CASSLGQVPNEKLFF	TGTGCCAGCAGTTTAGGACAGGTGCCTAATGAAAAACTGTTTTTT
TRBD2	many	TRBJ2-5	TRBV7-9	CASSLGLAGYQETQYF	TGTGCCAGCAGCCTCGGACTAGCGGGTTACCAAGAGACCCAGTACTTC
TRBD2	many	TRBJ2-7	TRBV18	CASSQLAGGHPEQYF	TGTGCCAGCTCACAACTAGCGGGAGGACACCCGGAGCAGTACTTC
TRBD1	many	TRBJ1-5	TRBV20-1	CSARGGQGEFQPQHF	TGCAGTGCTAGAGGGGGACAGGGAGAATTCCAGCCCCAGCATTTT
NA	NA	TRBJ1-5	TRBV24-1	CATSDPVTGAGQPQHF	TGTGCCACCAGTGACCCAGTTACGGGGGCAGGACAGCCCCAGCATTTT
TRBD2	many	TRBJ2-7	TRBV14	CASSQAPGLAVYEQYF	TGTGCCAGCAGCCAAGCTCCAGGACTAGCGGTTTACGAGCAGTACTTC
TRBD2	many	TRBJ2-3	TRBV20-1	CSAVTSGSSDTQYF	TGCAGTGCTGTGACTAGCGGGAGCTCAGATACGCAGTATTTT
TRBD2	many	TRBJ2-3	TRBV7-2	CASSSSGGPTDTQYF	TGTGCCAGCAGCTCTAGCGGGGGGCCCACAGATACGCAGTATTTT